The rows below give T cell receptor beta chains drawn from one sample of a study of T cells in Graves' hyperthyroidism and ophthalmopathy. Each CDR3 protein gets one entry after TCRdb re-called the multiplex PCR reads with MiXCR. The repertoire consists of around 370,000 distinct CDR3 sequences, with less than 20% occurring once and the leading ten covering 35% to 45%. Sequenced: blood. The source is a young man with Graves' ophthalmopathy. Each CDR3 is given with its conserved first and last residue. D genes are given only for firm matches. For some rows the clone size is stated as once, few or many, or as a class when expanded; others skip it.

TRBJ1-5 . TRBV6-1 . TGTGCCAGCAGTGAAGCGGGCGGCGGGGGCAATCAGCCCCAGCATTTT CASSEAGGGGNQPQHF
TRBJ1-6 . TRBV4-1 few TGCGCCAGCAGCCAAGTAGGCGACAGTGAGAACTCACCCCTCCACTTT CASSQVGDSENSPLHF
TRBJ1-5 TRBD1 TRBV2 once TGTGCCAGCAGTGGGACAGGGGGCACCCCGTGGCCCCAGCATTTT CASSGTGGTPWPQHF
TRBJ1-2 . TRBV20-1 many TGCAGTGCCCCTTGGGGCTACACCTTC CSAPWGYTF
TRBJ1-5 . TRBV20-1 . TGCAGTGCTAACCCTGACAGCGCAACAGGTCAGCCCCAGCATTTT CSANPDSATGQPQHF
TRBJ2-3 . TRBV5-1 few TGCGCCAGCAGCTTGAGAGAGGGAGAAAGGTCAGATACGCAGTATTTT CASSLREGERSDTQYF
TRBJ1-6 . TRBV6-2/TRBV6-3 . TGTGCCAGCGCTTACTCGACAGCGGTATATTCACCCCTCCACTTT CASAYSTAVYSPLHF
TRBJ1-3 . TRBV10-3 few TGTGCCATCAGAATGAACTTGGGGGGCATAAACACCATATATTTT CAIRMNLGGINTIYF
TRBJ1-3 TRBD1 TRBV28 . TGTGCCAGCAGTCGCCCCGGGACAGGGGTAGGTGGAAACACCATATATTTT CASSRPGTGVGGNTIYF
TRBJ1-5 . TRBV19 . TGTGCCAGTAGTATAGGTGGGGGGAGCAATCAGCCCCAGCATTTT CASSIGGGSNQPQHF
TRBJ2-4 . TRBV4-2 . TGTGCCAGCAGCCATCCCTCTGGGGTGGGGCGAGCCAAAAACATTCAGTACTTC CASSHPSGVGRAKNIQYF
TRBJ2-2 . TRBV19 few TGTGCCAGTCGGATCGGGGTCGACGGGGAGCTGTTCTTT CASRIGVDGELFF
TRBJ1-2 . TRBV12-3/TRBV12-4 many TGTGCCAGCAGTTTAGGCCAGGGGTTTGGCTACACCTTC CASSLGQGFGYTF
TRBJ2-5 . TRBV3-1 . TGTGCCAGCAGCCAGAACAGCCTAATCCAAGAGACCCAGTACTTC CASSQNSLIQETQYF
TRBJ1-1 . TRBV5-8 . TGTGCCAGCAGCTTGCAGCGGGGAAGGTACACTGAAGCTTTCTTT CASSLQRGRYTEAFF
TRBJ2-1 TRBD1 TRBV18 many TGTGCCAGCTCACCACCGACGGGACAGGGGGGCAATGAGCAGTTCTTC CASSPPTGQGGNEQFF
TRBJ2-5 TRBD2 TRBV24-1 many TGTGCCACCCGACCTAGCGGGGGGGCTCAAGAGACCCAGTACTTC CATRPSGGAQETQYF
TRBJ2-2 . TRBV7-6 . TGTGCCAGCAGCCCGTGGACAGCTGGCGGGGAGCTGTTTTTT CASSPWTAGGELFF
TRBJ2-7 . TRBV18 . TGTGCCAGCTCGCAAGGGACCTCGGGAGAGCAGTACTTC CASSQGTSGEQYF
TRBJ1-6 TRBD1 TRBV9 . TGTGCCAGCAGCGTAGGTCAGGGGGCCTATAATTCACCCCTCCACTTT CASSVGQGAYNSPLHF
TRBJ2-1 . TRBV5-1 . TGCGCCAGCAGAACCGACCGGGCACTGGGTGAGCAGTTCTTC CASRTDRALGEQFF
TRBJ2-2 TRBD1 TRBV27 many TGTGCCAGCAGACTGACAGGGGGAAACACCGGGGAGCTGTTTTTT CASRLTGGNTGELFF
TRBJ2-5 TRBD1 TRBV9 many TGTGCCAGCAGCGTAGGGACAGGGGGTCTGGAGACCCAGTACTTC CASSVGTGGLETQYF
TRBJ2-5 TRBD2 TRBV7-2 many TGTGCCAGCAGCCCAAGTATTAGCGGGGGTGAGACCCAGTACTTC CASSPSISGGETQYF
TRBJ2-7 . TRBV7-2 many TGTGCCAGCAGCTTAGATAGCAGAGAAGCCTACGAGCAGTACTTC CASSLDSREAYEQYF
TRBJ2-1 . TRBV6-2/TRBV6-3 . TGTGCCAGCAGCCTACAGCGATTTAGTGGAAGCAATGAGCAGTTCTTC CASSLQRFSGSNEQFF
TRBJ1-2 . TRBV10-3 . TGTGCCATCAGTGAGCCCCGGGGCGGATACTATGGCTACACCTTC CAISEPRGGYYGYTF
TRBJ2-1 . TRBV29-1 . TGCAGCCTCCGGACAGCCTACAATGAGCAGTTCTTC CSLRTAYNEQFF
TRBJ1-3 . TRBV18 . TGTGCCAGCTCACCCTTTCTTCCGCCCGGAAACACCATATATTTT CASSPFLPPGNTIYF
TRBJ2-7 TRBD1 TRBV7-2 . TGTGCCAGCAGCTTAGGGACAGGGTCCAACGAGCAGTACTTC CASSLGTGSNEQYF
TRBJ2-7 . TRBV10-3 . TGTGCCATCAGTGAGTCTAACGGATTCTACGAGCAGTACTTC CAISESNGFYEQYF
TRBJ2-7 . TRBV15 few TGTGCCACCAGCAGAGATGTGACTAGTTCGGGGGTGAAGCAGTACTTC CATSRDVTSSGVKQYF
TRBJ1-1 . TRBV18 few TGTGCCAGCTCACCAGTGGGGGGCGAAGCTTTCTTT CASSPVGGEAFF
TRBJ2-5 . TRBV27 many TGTGCCAGCAGTTTAAAAGCCGGACGTCAAGAGACCCAGTACTTC CASSLKAGRQETQYF
TRBJ1-5 TRBD1 TRBV2 many TGTGCCAGCAGTGGGACAGGGCTAGGGCAGCCCCAGCATTTT CASSGTGLGQPQHF
TRBJ1-2 TRBD1 TRBV20-1 once TGCAGTGCTAGGACAGCGACAGGGAAATATGGCTACACCTTC CSARTATGKYGYTF
TRBJ2-1 TRBD2 TRBV27 few TGTGCCAGCAGCCCCGGGGGGGGGGGGCCCTACAATGAGCAGTTCTTC CASSPGGGGPYNEQFF
TRBJ1-5 . TRBV6-1 . TGTGCCAGCAGTGACCACCCGGGATTCAATCAGCCCCAGCATTTT CASSDHPGFNQPQHF
TRBJ2-7 . TRBV10-3 . TGTGCCATCAGTGAAGGTGGAGGTAGGACCTACGAGCAGTACTTC CAISEGGGRTYEQYF
TRBJ2-7 TRBD1 TRBV28 many TGTGCCAGCAGCTCGGGGGACAGGAAGACCTACGAGCAGTACTTC CASSSGDRKTYEQYF
TRBJ2-5 . TRBV6-5 many TGTGCCAGCAGTTACGGCGGGGTTGGAGAGACCCAGTACTTC CASSYGGVGETQYF
TRBJ1-4 . TRBV29-1 many TGCAGCGTTGCCGAAGGGACGGGAAATGAAAAACTGTTTTTT CSVAEGTGNEKLFF
TRBJ1-1 TRBD1 TRBV6-1 many TGTGCCAGCAGTGAATCCGGGACAGAGAACACTGAAGCTTTCTTT CASSESGTENTEAFF
TRBJ1-1 TRBD1 TRBV19 few TGTGCCAGTAGTATGAAGGCAGGGGGTTATACTGAAGCTTTCTTT CASSMKAGGYTEAFF
TRBJ2-1 TRBD1 TRBV7-8 few TGTGCCAGCAGAGCAGGGGGCTCCTACAATGAGCAGTTCTTC CASRAGGSYNEQFF
TRBJ1-2 TRBD1 TRBV24-1 many TGTGCCACCAGTGACACAGGGGTTGTTGGCTACACCTTC CATSDTGVVGYTF
TRBJ2-7 . TRBV28 . TGTGCCAGCAGTTTAGAAGGGGACATGGCCTACGAGCAGTACTTC CASSLEGDMAYEQYF
TRBJ1-5 . TRBV20-1 . TGCAGTGCTAGAGATTCGGGCTCCCAAGGGCCCCAGCATTTT CSARDSGSQGPQHF
TRBJ1-2 . TRBV20-1 . TGCAGTGCTAGTGGGGACGGTAACTATGGCTACACCTTC CSASGDGNYGYTF
TRBJ1-5 TRBD1 TRBV9 . TGTGCCAGCAGCACCGGGACAGGGGTAAATCAGCCCCAGCATTTT CASSTGTGVNQPQHF
TRBJ2-7 . TRBV28 many TGTGCCAGCAGTCCACCAGGGGGGAGCTCCTACGAGCAGTACTTC CASSPPGGSSYEQYF
TRBJ2-2 . TRBV11-1 . TGTGCCAGCAGTTATGGGCTGTACACCGGGGAGCTGTTTTTT CASSYGLYTGELFF
TRBJ1-1 TRBD1 TRBV5-1 many TGCGCCAGCAGCCTTGACAGGGGGAACACTGAAGCTTTCTTT CASSLDRGNTEAFF
TRBJ1-1 . TRBV10-3 many TGTGCCATCAGTGAAAAGGGGCCCGGGGGCGCGGACACTGAAGCTTTCTTT CAISEKGPGGADTEAFF